This passage covers 22 T cell receptor beta chains from one sample sequenced in a study of blood T cell repertoires in COVID-19. Profiling relied on immunoSEQ multiplex PCR, and the TCRdb table lists in-frame clones only, not all of them. The sample lists fewer than 500,000 clones, approximately 86% occurring once. The specimen was PBMCs or T cells enriched from blood (not recorded which). The receptors stem from a woman aged 18 to 35 who had recovered from COVID-19.

This chain uses TRBV6-2 or TRBV6-3 with TRBJ2-5; D is unresolved. V lost 2 bases and J lost 0, with 10 bases in between. The CDR3 contains 15 residues. Looked up from germline, CDR1 is MNHEY and CDR2 is SVGEGT. CDR3 bases: TGTGCCAGCAGTTACCTAAACCGGGACCAAGAGACCCAGTACTTC. Amino acids: CASSYLNRDQETQYF.

The J gene is TRBJ1-6, the V gene TRBV6-1; D is unresolved. Looked up from germline, CDR1 is MNHNS and CDR2 is SASEGT. This CDR3 region has 13 residues. V lost 3 bases, J lost 10 bases, and 10 bases lay in between. This CDR3 is CASSDGGKSPLHF. CDR3 DNA: TGTGCCAGCAGTGATGGTGGCAAATCACCCCTCCACTTT.

V and J are TRBV5-1 and TRBJ2-1; 7 nucleotides match TRBD1. The CDR3 extends over 14 amino acids. In germline, CDR1 is SGHRS, CDR2 YFSETQ. V gave up 6 bases and J gave up 5 bases; unmatched junction bases: 8. The CDR3 region is CASTYRGDDNEQFF. The CDR3 DNA reads TGCGCCAGCACATACAGGGGAGACGACAATGAGCAGTTCTTC.

The CDR3 bases are TGTGCCAGCAGCTTCTCCCCGGGACAGGGCTATGGCTACACCTTC. Its translation: CASSFSPGQGYGYTF. V is TRBV5-4 and J is TRBJ1-2, with 9 bases that match TRBD1. Germline CDR1 is SGHNT and CDR2 is YYREEE (reference sequence). V was pared by 2 bases and J by 4 bases, with 6 bases of the junction left unmatched. The CDR3 runs 15 residues.

The J gene is TRBJ1-5, the V gene TRBV7-2; D is possibly TRBD1 (5 bases). Germline CDR1 is SGHTA and CDR2 is FQGNSA. V was cut by 1 base and J by 7 bases, with 11 bases left in between. The CDR3 runs 14 residues. The CDR3, as DNA: TGTGCCAGCAGCTTAGGTCCAGGGCTGCAGCCCCAGCATTTT. Protein: CASSLGPGLQPQHF. Looking up the rest from reference TRBV7-2 and TRBJ1-5 gives the full variable domain: GAGVSQSPSNKVTEKGKDVELRCDPISGHTALYWYRQSLGQGLEFLIYFQGNSAPDKSGLPSDRFSAERTGGSVSTLTIQRTQQEDSAVYLCASSLGPGLQPQHFGDGTRLSIL.

J is TRBJ1-2 and V is TRBV4-1, with 8 positions matching TRBD1. The ends lost 5 bases at V and 8 bases at J; junction bases unmatched: 22. Germline V gene lookup returns CDR1 MGHRA and CDR2 YSYEKL. The CDR3 has 18 amino acids. Written as DNA, the CDR3 is TGCGCCAGCAGCTCACCTGGACAGGGAGTGACCTCCGGTGGGGGCTACACCTTC. Translated: CASSSPGQGVTSGGGYTF.

This clone appeared once. V usage is TRBV6-1 and J usage is TRBJ2-7, with 9 bases identical to TRBD1. With V trimmed by 3 bases and J by 5 bases, 8 bases remained unmatched. The CDR3 is made up of 15 amino acids. Germline-derived CDR1 and CDR2 are MNHNS and SASEGT. In nucleotides, the CDR3 is TGTGCCAGCAGTGATCGGCGGGACAGGGTGGACGAGCAGTACTTC. This sequence encodes CASSDRRDRVDEQYF.

V usage is TRBV9 and J usage is TRBJ2-2; possibly TRBD1 for D (6 bases). There are 15 residues in the CDR3. The V end was cut by 3 bases, the J end by 0 bases, with 9 bases between. CDR1 and CDR2 from the germline V gene are SGDLS and YYNGEE. The CDR3 spells CASSATGANTGELFF. The CDR3 coding sequence is TGTGCCAGCAGCGCGACAGGAGCGAACACCGGGGAGCTGTTTTTT.

The chain combines TRBV19 with TRBJ1-5, with a weak D call TRBD1 (5 bases). CDR3 length equals 14 residues. Germline-derived CDR1 and CDR2 are LNHDA and SQIVND (reference sequence). The ends were cut back, 7 bases at V and 0 bases at J, with 10 bases in the middle. This CDR3 is CASNDRNSNQPQHF. CDR3 DNA: TGTGCCAGTAATGACAGAAATAGCAATCAGCCCCAGCATTTT.

The rearrangement joins TRBV27 to TRBJ1-2, with D perhaps TRBD1 (5 bases). Looked up from germline, CDR1 is MNHEY and CDR2 is SMNVEV (reference sequence). There are 13 residues in the CDR3. Deletions cut 3 bases from V and 7 bases from J, with 12 bases between. The CDR3 region has the DNA TGTGCCAGCAGTTTCTCGGCCAGGGCTGGCTACACCTTC. Amino acid sequence: CASSFSARAGYTF.

This chain links TRBV24-1 with TRBJ2-2, with TRBD2 as a possible D gene (7 bases). CDR1 is KGHDR, CDR2 SFDVKD, per germline. This CDR3 has 15 residues. With 4 bases removed from V and 5 bases from J, the gap between germline ends came to 13 bases. CDR3 sequence (DNA): TGTGCCACCAGTGAACGGGGGGCAGGGACCGGGGAGCTGTTTTTT. Its protein product is CATSERGAGTGELFF.

The chain joins TRBV3-1 (or the pseudogene TRBV3-2) to TRBJ2-7; D might be TRBD2 (6 bases). Germline V gene data show CDR1 as LGHDT and CDR2 as YNNKEL (reference sequence). CDR3 length: 14 amino acids. V lost 3 bases and J lost 5, with 14 bases in between. CDR3 sequence reads: CASSHPGGIHEQYF. The CDR3 coding sequence is TGTGCCAGCAGCCATCCTGGGGGGATCCACGAGCAGTACTTC.

The CDR3 nucleotides are TGTGCCAGCAGTTGGGCCGGTACTGAAGCTTTCTTT. It encodes CASSWAGTEAFF. The chain is built from TRBV6-5 and TRBJ1-1; no clear D. The CDR3 extends over 12 amino acids. Trimming took 4 bases from V and 5 from J, leaving 8 bases between them. The V gene's germline CDR1 is MNHEY and CDR2 SVGAGI.

This chain joins TRBV30 and TRBJ1-2; tentative D call: TRBD1 (6 bases). Trimming removed 0 bases from V and 7 bases from J, with 18 bases in between. The CDR3 length is 15 residues. Germline assignment: CDR1 GTSNPN and CDR2 SVGIG (reference sequence). The CDR3 DNA reads as TGTGCCTGGAGTGTAGGGGGACCGGACGAGGGTGGCTACACCTTC. Its translation: CAWSVGGPDEGGYTF.

V gene TRBV28 combines with J gene TRBJ1-2; D call uncertain. The V gene's germline CDR1 is MDHEN and CDR2 SYDVKM. The germline V and J ends were trimmed by 3 bases and 0 bases, with 8 bases remaining between them. The CDR3 sequence is 14 residues long. Here the CDR3 DNA reads TGTGCCAGCAGTTTTTTTGCGTCTAACTATGGCTACACCTTC. Translation gives CASSFFASNYGYTF.

This clone has a handful of counts. The chain carries TRBV6-6 and TRBJ1-2; TRBD1 matches 7 bases. Germline assignment: CDR1 MNHNY and CDR2 SVGAGI (reference sequence). J was trimmed by 7 bases and V by 6 bases; bases with no gene match: 5. The CDR3 is 12 amino acids. This CDR3 is CASSSGGVGYTF. CDR3 nucleotides: TGTGCCAGCAGCTCAGGGGGAGTTGGCTACACCTTC.

The chain carries TRBV27 and TRBJ1-1; no clear D gene. V shed 7 bases and J shed 1 base, with 10 bases lying between them. The CDR3 consists of 13 residues. The germline V gene has CDR1 MNHEY and CDR2 SMNVEV (reference sequence). The CDR3 bases are TGTGCCAGCAATCCTACGGGGAACACTGAAGCTTTCTTT. Translation: CASNPTGNTEAFF.

The J gene is TRBJ2-1, the V gene TRBV6-5; D ambiguous. CDR1 and CDR2 (germline): MNHEY, SVGAGI. V dropped 6 bases and J dropped 3 bases, with 9 bases sitting between them. This CDR3 contains 13 residues. CDR3 amino acids: CASSKRIYNEQFF. In DNA form, the CDR3 reads TGTGCCAGCAGCAAGAGAATCTACAATGAGCAGTTCTTC.

A word on this clone: Other nucleotide sequences in the sample specify the same CDR3. The chain employs TRBV29-1 and TRBJ1-4; 9 bases match TRBD1. This CDR3 has 13 amino acids. V lost 7 bases to trimming and J lost 5 bases; unmatched junction nucleotides: 5. Germline V lookup: CDR1 SQVTM, CDR2 ANQGSEA. CDR3 protein: CSARQGGNEKLFF. The CDR3, as DNA: TGCAGCGCCCGACAGGGGGGGAATGAAAAACTGTTTTTT. The whole variable domain, remainder taken from reference TRBV29-1 and TRBJ1-4, is SAVISQKPSRDICQRGTSLTIQCQVDSQVTMMFWYRQQPGQSLTLIATANQGSEATYESGFVIDKFPISRPNLTFSTLTVSNMSPEDSSIYLCSARQGGNEKLFFGSGTQLSVL.

The chain recombines TRBV5-8 with TRBJ1-2, with a weak D call TRBD1 (6 bases). Germline V gene sequence: CDR1 SGHTS, CDR2 YDEGEE. This CDR3 comprises 15 residues. The V gene lost 4 bases and the J gene lost 3 bases, with 16 bases spanning the gap. CDR3 amino acids: CASSPRPQGHYGYTF. CDR3 nucleotide sequence: TGTGCCAGCAGCCCCCGCCCACAGGGCCACTATGGCTACACCTTC.

The chain employs TRBV7-9 and TRBJ1-4; the D gene is possibly TRBD1 (6 bases). Germline loops: CDR1 SEHNR, CDR2 FQNEAQ (reference sequence). V was cut by 2 bases and J by 3 bases, with 13 bases left in between. The CDR3 is 16 residues long. The CDR3 DNA reads as TGTGCCAGCAGCTTACAGAGGACAGAACCTAATGAAAAACTGTTTTTT. Amino acids: CASSLQRTEPNEKLFF.

The chain combines TRBV18 with TRBJ1-1, with a possible D match to TRBD1 (6 bases). Germline lookup yields CDR1 KGHSH and CDR2 LQKENI. V lost 0 bases and J lost 1, with 12 bases in between. This CDR3 region has 16 residues. CDR3 in amino acids: CASSPPTLRGNTEAFF. CDR3 DNA: TGTGCCAGCTCACCACCCACCCTCAGGGGGAACACTGAAGCTTTCTTT.